This TCR beta chain came from a study of CD8 T cells in Susac syndrome. TCR beta from blood CD8+ and CD4+ T cells was sequenced. The CD8+ and CD4+ T cells were negatively isolated, with the TEMRA cells enriched by FACS. RNA, at roughly 0.45 to 1 ug, was reverse transcribed with random hexamers. The CDR3 of TCR beta was amplified by immunoSEQ multiplex PCR across 54 Vbeta and 13 Jbeta. A single record per CDR3 protein comes from TCRdb applying MiXCR to the immunoSEQ multiplex PCR reads. The sample carries 140,000 or so distinct CDR3 sequences, roughly 96% recorded once. The V gene lost 1 base and the J gene lost 2 bases, with 12 bases spanning the gap. Per germline, CDR1 SGHTA and CDR2 FQGTGA. The CDR3 spans 16 residues.

Input material: CD4+ T cells from PBMCs. The chain combines TRBV7-3 with TRBJ2-1, with D tentatively TRBD2 (6 bases). This clonotype was sampled from a human donor with multiple sclerosis. The CDR3 reads CASSLSSGLPYNEQFF. CDR3 nucleotide sequence: TGTGCCAGCAGCTTAAGTAGCGGCCTACCCTACAATGAGCAGTTCTTC.